These 11 T cell receptor beta chains came from one sample sequenced in a study of T-cell reconstitution after alpha-beta-depleted transplantation in children. A TCRbeta library incorporating unique molecular identifiers was prepared. TCRdb re-analysed the PCR reads in MiXCR, keeping a single row per CDR3 protein. The sample lists over 150,000 distinct CDR3 sequences, around 10% occurring once. Sample: PBMCs, taken before TCRalphabeta/CD19-depleted stem cell transplant. The receptors originated from a boy younger than 10 with acute myeloid leukemia, due to receive a stem cell transplant.

This clonotype was counted at least ten times. This chain uses TRBV6-1 with TRBJ1-4, with 8 nucleotides matching TRBD1. V lost 6 bases and J lost 6; bases outside the gene matches: 6. This CDR3 is 14 amino acids long. The V gene's germline CDR1 is MNHNS and CDR2 SASEGT. This chain's CDR3 is CASRTTGDHEKLFF. The CDR3 coding sequence is TGTGCCAGCAGGACGACAGGGGATCATGAAAAACTGTTTTTT.

The table lists this clonotype with many counts. The chain uses TRBV19 and TRBJ2-6; 8 bases are a match to TRBD1. The CDR3 is 19 amino acids. Trimming cost V 4 bases and J 2 bases; bases outside gene matches: 13. CDR1 is LNHDA, CDR2 SQIVND, per germline (reference sequence). CDR3 nucleotides: TGTGCCAGTAGTACCCCAAGGACAGGGACCGTCGCTGGGGCCAACGTCCTGACTTTC. Amino acid sequence: CASSTPRTGTVAGANVLTF.

This clonotype was seen repeatedly, ten times or more. This sequence joins TRBV5-1 and TRBJ1-4; 9 nucleotides agree with TRBD1. V was pared by 4 bases and J by 8 bases, with 6 bases of the junction left unmatched. CDR3 length: 14 residues. Per germline, CDR1 SGHRS and CDR2 YFSETQ. CDR3 region: CASSGDRVREKLFF. The CDR3 DNA reads TGCGCCAGCAGCGGGGACAGGGTGAGAGAAAAACTGTTTTTT.

This clonotype was counted only a few times. V usage is TRBV29-1 and J usage is TRBJ1-2; 7 bases line up with TRBD1. The germline V gene encodes CDR1 SQVTM and CDR2 ANQGSEA. This CDR3 region has 15 residues. J was trimmed by 7 bases and V by 4 bases; bases with no gene match: 15. CDR3 bases: TGCAGCGTTGTCGGTTTTACGACAGGGATCGGTGGCTACACCTTC. This gives the protein CSVVGFTTGIGGYTF.

This clonotype was observed many times. The V and J genes are TRBV20-1 and TRBJ1-2; tentatively, D is TRBD1 (6 bases). V lost 5 bases and J 8 bases, leaving 12 bases between the germline ends. CDR3 size: 11 residues. CDR1 and CDR2 from the germline V gene are DFQATT and SNEGSKA (reference sequence). In nucleotides, the CDR3 is TGCAGTGCTGGGGGGGCAGGGGGCTACACCTTC. Translated: CSAGGAGGYTF.

The chain carries TRBV7-2 and TRBJ2-5; D might be TRBD2 (6 bases). The CDR3 contains 15 residues. V was pared by 5 bases and J by 5 bases, with 18 bases between. Germline V gene lookup returns CDR1 SGHTA and CDR2 FQGNSA. The CDR3 loop is CASSLPRVAVETQYF. The CDR3 DNA follows: TGTGCCAGCAGCCTTCCCCGAGTAGCGGTTGAGACCCAGTACTTC.

In this sample, this clonotype turned up many times. The V and J genes are TRBV7-9 and TRBJ2-2; D gene uncertain. The CDR3 runs 14 residues. Germline CDR1 is SEHNR and CDR2 is FQNEAQ (reference sequence). V was pared by 1 base and J by 4 bases, with 7 bases between. CDR3 sequence: CASSLVVFTGELFF. For the CDR3, the DNA is TGTGCCAGCAGCTTAGTTGTCTTCACCGGGGAGCTGTTTTTT.

This clonotype has ten or more counts. The chain joins TRBV12-3 or TRBV12-4 to TRBJ2-5; D might be TRBD2 (7 bases). V was shortened by 10 bases and J by 4 bases, with 22 bases between the two germline ends. This CDR3 is 15 amino acids long. The CDR3 loop is CATLQGRGGGETQYF. Here the CDR3 DNA reads TGTGCCACCCTACAGGGCCGCGGGGGAGGAGAGACCCAGTACTTC.

This clonotype has more than one count but fewer than ten. This chain uses TRBV30 with TRBJ1-1, with a possible D match to TRBD1 (5 bases). This CDR3 is 13 amino acids long. The V gene's germline CDR1 is GTSNPN and CDR2 SVGIG (reference sequence). V was cut by 3 bases and J by 7 bases, with 15 bases left in between. In DNA form, the CDR3 reads TGTGCCTGGAGAGCAGACAGAAACTTTGAAGCTTTCTTT. It encodes CAWRADRNFEAFF.

The table lists this clonotype with many counts. The chain has TRBV20-1 and TRBJ1-5; D is possibly TRBD1 (6 bases). From germline, CDR1 is DFQATT and CDR2 SNEGSKA (reference sequence). The CDR3 covers 15 residues. The V end lost 6 bases, the J end lost 2 bases, and 17 bases lay between the germline ends. For the CDR3, the DNA is TGCAGTGCCCAGGATCAGGGGAGTCGCAATCAGCCCCAGCATTTT. Protein sequence: CSAQDQGSRNQPQHF.

This chain links TRBV6-1 with TRBJ2-3; tentatively, D is TRBD2 (5 bases). There are 16 residues in the CDR3. V lost 3 bases and J 1 base, leaving 14 bases between the germline ends. CDR1 and CDR2 from the germline V gene are MNHNS and SASEGT. The CDR3 loop reads CASSERAVGGTDTQYF. CDR3 nucleotides: TGTGCCAGCAGTGAGAGGGCCGTTGGAGGCACAGATACGCAGTATTTT.